This T cell receptor (beta chain) was obtained from a study of metastatic and nonmetastatic thyroid tumors. General study results and limits: Malignant tumors reportedly showed significantly higher TCR beta diversity than benign nodules in both blood and tumor.

On this clone: The target antigen is unknown. The junction and the germline gene differ at one end; a read error may be behind it.

Germline V CDR1 and CDR2: MNHEY, SMNVEV (reference sequence). The CDR3 length is 14 residues. Before thyroid surgery, none of the patients had received any treatment. Original processing notes: The distant-metastasis classifier for papillary thyroid cancer was built from CDR3 differences across clinicopathological groups. TCRdb re-analyzed the PCR reads through MiXCR. These V and J calls derive from TCRdb rather than the authors' analysis. The sample includes around 22,000 clones, over 9.5% of them seen just once. What was sequenced was blood. The J gene is TRBJ2-7, the V gene TRBV27; 7 bases map to TRBD1. The clonotype originates from a female donor with papillary thyroid cancer or a benign thyroid nodule (not recorded which). Some clones in this sample may be carry-over from other donors' samples. Here the CDR3 reads CASSQETGIYEKYF. The CDR3 bases are TGTGCCAGCAGTCAAGAGACAGGGATCTACGAGAAGTACTTC.